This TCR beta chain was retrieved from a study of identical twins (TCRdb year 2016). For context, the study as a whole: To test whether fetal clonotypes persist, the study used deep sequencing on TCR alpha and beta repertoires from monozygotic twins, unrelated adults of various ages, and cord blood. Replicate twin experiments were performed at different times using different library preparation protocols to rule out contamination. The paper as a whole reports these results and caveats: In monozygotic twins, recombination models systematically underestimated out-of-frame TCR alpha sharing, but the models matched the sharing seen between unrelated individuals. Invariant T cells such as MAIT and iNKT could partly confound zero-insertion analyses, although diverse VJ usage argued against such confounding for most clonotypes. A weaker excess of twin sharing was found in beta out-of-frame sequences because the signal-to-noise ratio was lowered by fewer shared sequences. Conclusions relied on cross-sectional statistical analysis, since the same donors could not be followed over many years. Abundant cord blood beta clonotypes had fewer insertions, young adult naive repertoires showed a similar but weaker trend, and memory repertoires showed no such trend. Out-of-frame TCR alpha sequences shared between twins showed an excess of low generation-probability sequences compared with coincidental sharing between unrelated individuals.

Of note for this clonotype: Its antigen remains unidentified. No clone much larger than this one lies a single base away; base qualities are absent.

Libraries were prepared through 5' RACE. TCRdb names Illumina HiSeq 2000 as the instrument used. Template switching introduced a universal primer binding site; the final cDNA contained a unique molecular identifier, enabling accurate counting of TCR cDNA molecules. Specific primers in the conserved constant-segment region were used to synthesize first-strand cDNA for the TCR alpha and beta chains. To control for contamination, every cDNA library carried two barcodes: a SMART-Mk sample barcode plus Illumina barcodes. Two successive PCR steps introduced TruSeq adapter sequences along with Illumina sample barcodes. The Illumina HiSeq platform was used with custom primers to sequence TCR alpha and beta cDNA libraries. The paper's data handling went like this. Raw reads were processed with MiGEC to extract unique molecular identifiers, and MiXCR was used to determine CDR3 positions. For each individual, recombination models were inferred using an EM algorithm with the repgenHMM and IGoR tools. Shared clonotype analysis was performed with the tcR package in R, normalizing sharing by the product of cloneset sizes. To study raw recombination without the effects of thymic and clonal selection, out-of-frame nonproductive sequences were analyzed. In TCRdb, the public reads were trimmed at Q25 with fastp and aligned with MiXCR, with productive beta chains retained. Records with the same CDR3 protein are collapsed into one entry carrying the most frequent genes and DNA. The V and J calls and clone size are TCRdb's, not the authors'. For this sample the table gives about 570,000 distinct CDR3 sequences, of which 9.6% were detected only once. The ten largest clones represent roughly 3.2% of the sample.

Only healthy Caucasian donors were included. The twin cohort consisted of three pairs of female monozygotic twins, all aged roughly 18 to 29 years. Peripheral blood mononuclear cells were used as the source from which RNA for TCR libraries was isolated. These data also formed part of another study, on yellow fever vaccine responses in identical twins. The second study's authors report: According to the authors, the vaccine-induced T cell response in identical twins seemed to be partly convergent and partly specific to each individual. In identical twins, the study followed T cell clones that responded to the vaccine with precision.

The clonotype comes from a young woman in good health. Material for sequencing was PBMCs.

CDR3 protein: CAICPGLAGVNVGDTQYF. DNA sequence: TGTGCCATCTGCCCCGGACTAGCGGGAGTGAATGTCGGAGATACGCAGTATTTT. The chain uses TRBV12-3 or TRBV12-4 and TRBJ2-3; TRBD2 lines up with 13 middle nucleotides. The CDR3 contains 18 residues, cysteine and phenylalanine counted. The read is trimmed to its CDR3 DNA, 54 bases read in frame from base 1. Unmatched junction bases come to 18, with V trimmed by 10 bases and J by 5 bases.